This T cell receptor beta chain is drawn from a study of immune heterogeneity within non-small cell lung tumors. Findings of the study overall: Local T-cell clonality tracked local tumor mutational burden; the correlation was moderate but significant (R around 0.31).

It was with 32 V and 13 J primers that multiplex PCR amplified TCR beta CDR3. Using its own MiXCR run on the multiplex PCR reads, TCRdb lists one record per CDR3 protein. The sample gives thousands of distinct CDR3 sequences, more than 20% of which show up once; 13% to 15% is in the top ten. The germline V gene has CDR1 SGHRS and CDR2 YFSETQ. This CDR3 has 15 residues. V lost 3 bases, J lost 8 bases, and 7 bases stayed unmatched. For each sample, template was 600 ng of bulk tumor genomic DNA. From each primary tumor, several far-apart biopsies were obtained during surgery. Before undergoing curative surgery, patients had newly diagnosed non-small cell lung cancer that was untreated. This clonotype was detected many times. What it binds is unknown.

The sample was lung tumor tissue. This chain links TRBV5-1 with TRBJ1-4, with 10 nucleotides matching TRBD1. The receptor comes from a man aged 60 to 75 with non-small cell lung cancer. DNA for the CDR3: TGCGCCAGCAGCTCCTTAGGGACAGGGGAAGAAAAACTGTTTTTT. Translating it yields CASSSLGTGEEKLFF.